The source of this T cell receptor (beta chain) is a study of human T cells and chemical hapten exposure. Whole-study results and caveats: Relative to controls, expanded TCRs formed significantly more large CDR3 similarity clusters.

Time point here: patch test 1, 2 weeks after DPC sensitization. Regarding treatment: therapeutic diphenylcyclopropenone sensitization with weekly scalp DPC. Sequencing started from total RNA isolated from unfractionated whole blood. What the library attached to individual cDNA molecules were unique molecular identifiers. TCRdb re-called the RACE reads with MiXCR, one entry per CDR3 protein. The sample has nearly 350,000 distinct CDR3 sequences, under 9% seen once. This clonotype was picked up many times. What it recognizes is unknown. The receptor was isolated from a woman aged 18-29 years with alopecia areata. Some clones in this sample may be carry-over from other donors' samples. Specimen: whole blood, collected in connection with sensitization to the hapten diphenylcyclopropenone (DPC).

CDR3 sequence reads: CASSPRQGETQYF. The DNA for the CDR3 is TGTGCCAGCTCACCACGACAGGGGGAGACCCAGTACTTC. The rearrangement uses TRBV18 and TRBJ2-5; 8 bases agree with TRBD1. J lost 5 bases, V lost 1 base, and 0 bases had no gene match. This CDR3 has 13 amino acids. Per the germline V gene, CDR1 is KGHSH and CDR2 is LQKENI.